These 14 T cell receptor beta chains share one sample of origin, sequenced in a study of beta chain features in type 1 diabetes. TCRB transcripts that were expressed got sequenced, as all of the isolated RNA had been reverse transcribed. The data were produced by immunoSEQ multiplex PCR, yet TCRdb's version contains in-frame clones alone and is incomplete. The sample lists roughly 400,000 clones, more than 12% occurring once. The sample taken for sequencing was naive CD4+ T cells from blood. The receptors come from a woman between 18 and 29 years old in good health.

A few counts support this clone. The chain uses TRBV29-1 and TRBJ2-3; 9 nucleotides match TRBD2. Germline V gene lookup returns CDR1 SQVTM and CDR2 ANQGSEA. With V trimmed by 3 bases and J by 0 bases, 7 bases remained unmatched. The CDR3 totals 16 residues. Here the CDR3 reads CSVDETSGLSTDTQYF. The CDR3 nucleotides read TGCAGCGTTGATGAGACTAGCGGCCTTAGCACAGATACGCAGTATTTT.

This clone came up a few times. V and J are TRBV7-2 and TRBJ2-5; tentative D call: TRBD2 (6 bases). This CDR3 has 17 amino acids. Trimming took off 1 base at V and 1 base at J, with 16 bases between the two ends. CDR1 is SGHTA and CDR2 is FQGNSA in the germline V gene. CDR3 amino acids: CASSLVGTPGSQETQYF. DNA for the CDR3: TGTGCCAGCAGCTTAGTTGGGACTCCAGGGTCCCAAGAGACCCAGTACTTC.

V and J are TRBV10-3 and TRBJ1-2, with TRBD1 matching 8 bases. Trimming removed 0 bases from V and 7 bases from J; junction bases left unmatched: 7. Germline CDR1 is ENHRY and CDR2 is SYGVKD. The CDR3 totals 15 residues. The CDR3 is CAISESSRQGAGYTF. The CDR3 DNA reads as TGTGCCATCAGTGAGTCGAGCAGGCAGGGGGCTGGCTACACCTTC.

This clone was seen only a few times. V usage is TRBV5-1 and J usage is TRBJ2-7, with TRBD1 as a possible D gene (6 bases). The CDR3 runs to 14 residues. Germline V lookup: CDR1 SGHRS, CDR2 YFSETQ. V was cut by 4 bases and J by 0 bases, with 11 bases left in between. The CDR3 is CASSVDSPSYEQYF. The CDR3 DNA sequence: TGCGCCAGCAGCGTGGACAGCCCCTCCTACGAGCAGTACTTC.

This clone was detected a few times. The chain employs TRBV29-1 and TRBJ2-2, with 7 nucleotides matching TRBD2. This CDR3 has 14 residues. The germline CDR1 and CDR2 sequences are SQVTM and ANQGSEA. V trimming: 3 bases; J trimming: 5 bases; junction bases outside the gene matches: 6. CDR3 amino acids: CSVDWEGRTGELFF. CDR3 DNA: TGCAGCGTTGATTGGGAGGGCCGGACCGGGGAGCTGTTTTTT.

The V gene is TRBV29-1, the J gene TRBJ2-1; TRBD1 agrees at 7 bases. V lost 3 bases, J lost 8 bases, and 10 bases stayed unmatched. The CDR3 runs 14 residues. The V gene's germline CDR1 is SQVTM and CDR2 ANQGSEA. Here the CDR3 DNA reads TGCAGCGTTGAGGTCCGACAGGGTAACTATGAGCAGTTCTTC. This codes for CSVEVRQGNYEQFF.

A few counts support this clone. This chain connects TRBV7-3 to TRBJ2-3; 14 bases map to TRBD2. The length of the CDR3 is 16 residues. Per the germline V gene, CDR1 is SGHTA and CDR2 is FQGTGA. J was trimmed by 7 bases and V by 5 bases; bases with no gene match: 8. CDR3 loop: CASSAQGTSGGYTQYF. The CDR3 coding sequence is TGTGCCAGCAGCGCGCAAGGGACTAGCGGGGGTTATACGCAGTATTTT.

This chain uses TRBV19 with TRBJ2-7, with D perhaps matching TRBD1 (6 bases). The CDR3 contains 13 residues. V lost 5 bases and J 2 bases, leaving 10 bases between the germline ends. In germline, CDR1 is LNHDA, CDR2 SQIVND (reference sequence). The CDR3 DNA reads as TGTGCCAGTAGTGGGCCAGGGGCCTACGAGCAGTACTTC. It encodes CASSGPGAYEQYF.

In this sample, this clone turned up a few times. This sequence joins TRBV4-1 and TRBJ1-4, with D perhaps TRBD1 (5 bases). V dropped 5 bases and J dropped 2 bases, with 18 bases sitting between them. The CDR3 sequence is 17 residues long. Germline V gene sequence: CDR1 MGHRA, CDR2 YSYEKL. The CDR3 DNA sequence: TGCGCCAGCAGCTTCCCGGGCCGGGCAGGGACTAATGAAAAACTGTTTTTT. Protein sequence: CASSFPGRAGTNEKLFF.

The chain employs TRBV18 and TRBJ2-7; 10 bases match TRBD1. V dropped 1 base and J dropped 5; count of bases not matched to a gene: 5. CDR3 size: 15 residues. CDR1 and CDR2 from the germline V gene are KGHSH and LQKENI. The CDR3 loop is CASSPQGQGRHEQYF. CDR3 in DNA: TGTGCCAGCTCACCACAGGGACAGGGGCGCCACGAGCAGTACTTC.

This clone has a handful of counts. The chain combines TRBV5-1 with TRBJ2-5; 8 bases are a match to TRBD1. CDR3 length equals 14 residues. V lost 5 bases to trimming and J lost 1 base; unmatched junction nucleotides: 4. The germline V gene encodes CDR1 SGHRS and CDR2 YFSETQ. The CDR3 nucleotides read TGCGCCAGCAGACAGACAGGGGCCCAAGAGACCCAGTACTTC. Protein product: CASRQTGAQETQYF.

This chain links TRBV9 with TRBJ2-2; TRBD2 matches 8 bases. This CDR3 comprises 15 residues. CDR1 SGDLS and CDR2 YYNGEE come from the germline V gene. Germline trimming cut 3 bases from V and 2 bases from J; bases unmatched to any gene: 3. The CDR3 loop reads CASSGTSGNTGELFF. CDR3 nucleotide sequence: TGTGCCAGCAGCGGAACTAGCGGCAACACCGGGGAGCTGTTTTTT.

The sample holds a few counts of this clone. The CDR3 DNA reads TGTGCCAGTAGGTCACCGGACAGGGTCTACGAGCAGTACTTC. It is translated as CASRSPDRVYEQYF. V usage is TRBV19 and J usage is TRBJ2-7; 8 nucleotides agree with TRBD1. V dropped 6 bases and J dropped 3; count of bases not matched to a gene: 7. The germline gives CDR1 LNHDA, CDR2 SQIVND (reference sequence). The CDR3 totals 14 residues.

The chain has TRBV28 and TRBJ1-1; no definite D call. Germline V CDR1 and CDR2: MDHEN, SYDVKM. CDR3 length equals 12 residues. Trimming removed 4 bases at V and 4 bases at J, with 7 bases between. The CDR3 is CASSSGPTEAFF. Written as DNA, the CDR3 is TGTGCCAGCAGTTCTGGGCCCACTGAAGCTTTCTTT.